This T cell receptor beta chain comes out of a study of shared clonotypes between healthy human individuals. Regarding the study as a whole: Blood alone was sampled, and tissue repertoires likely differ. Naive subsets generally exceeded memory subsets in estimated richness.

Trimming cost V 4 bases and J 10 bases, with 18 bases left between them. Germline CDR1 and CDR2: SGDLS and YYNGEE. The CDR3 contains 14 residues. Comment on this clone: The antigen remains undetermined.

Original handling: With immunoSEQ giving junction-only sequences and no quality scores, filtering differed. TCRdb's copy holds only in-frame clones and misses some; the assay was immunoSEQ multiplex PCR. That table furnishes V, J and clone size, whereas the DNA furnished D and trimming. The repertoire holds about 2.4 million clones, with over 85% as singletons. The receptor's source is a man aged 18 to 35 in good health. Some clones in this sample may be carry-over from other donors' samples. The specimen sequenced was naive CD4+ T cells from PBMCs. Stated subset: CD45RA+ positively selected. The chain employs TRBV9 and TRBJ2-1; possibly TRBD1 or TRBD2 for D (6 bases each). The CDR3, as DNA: TGTGCCAGCAGCCGAAACGTGGGGGGCAACGAGCAGTTCTTC. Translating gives CASSRNVGGNEQFF.